The 8 T cell receptor beta chains presented below share a single source sample, sequenced in a study of Graves' ophthalmopathy and Graves' hyperthyroidism. RNA served as the template for amplifying TCR beta CDR3 regions. Second-round multiplex PCR followed a first-round RT-PCR using HTBI primers. TCRdb redid the calling of the multiplex PCR reads with MiXCR, one entry per CDR3 protein. This table has 400,000 or so distinct CDR3 sequences, about a sixth appearing once. The sequenced sample was peripheral blood. Receptors were obtained from an adult woman with stable Graves' hyperthyroidism.

This clonotype was recorded at least ten times. This chain links TRBV7-9 with TRBJ2-7; D gene ambiguous. Trimming stripped 5 bases from V and 6 bases from J, with 11 bases between. The CDR3 has 12 amino acids. Germline V gives CDR1 SEHNR, CDR2 FQNEAQ (reference sequence). The CDR3 reads CASSKQRAEQYF. The CDR3, as DNA: TGTGCCAGCAGCAAACAAAGGGCCGAGCAGTACTTC.

On this clonotype: Possible read error: a much larger clone is one base away. The chain carries TRBV20-1 and TRBJ2-7; D may correspond to TRBD1 or TRBD2 (5 bases each). Trimming removed 0 bases at V and 7 bases at J, with 16 bases between. Germline CDR1 is DFQATT and CDR2 is SNEGSKA (reference sequence). The CDR3 loop spans 14 amino acids. As DNA, the CDR3 is TGCAGTGCTAGAGATCTAGCAGGGATGAGGGAGCAGTACGTC. Protein sequence: CSARDLAGMREQYV.

This clonotype was observed many times. The rearrangement links TRBV20-1 to TRBJ1-2; possibly TRBD1 for D (5 bases). Trimming pared 3 bases from V and 1 base from J, leaving 18 bases between. This CDR3 contains 16 residues. CDR1 is DFQATT, CDR2 SNEGSKA, per germline (reference sequence). CDR3 sequence: CSARGGTDTFNYGYTF. The CDR3 DNA is TGCAGTGCTAGGGGAGGGACCGATACCTTTAACTATGGCTACACCTTC.

V usage is TRBV9 and J usage is TRBJ2-7; D gene unclear. CDR3 length: 14 residues. The germline V gene encodes CDR1 SGDLS and CDR2 YYNGEE. Trimming took 4 bases from V and 2 from J, leaving 13 bases between them. The CDR3 nucleotides read TGTGCCAGCAGCCCGGGTCCAAACGCCTACGAGCAGTACTTC. It encodes CASSPGPNAYEQYF. Together with reference TRBV9 and TRBJ2-7, the CDR3 gives the full variable domain: DSGVTQTPKHLITATGQRVTLRCSPRSGDLSVYWYQQSLDQGLQFLIQYYNGEERAKGNILERFSAQQFPDLHSELNLSSLELGDSALYFCASSPGPNAYEQYFGPGTRLTVT.

This clonotype was seen at least ten times. The rearrangement uses TRBV12-3 or TRBV12-4 and TRBJ2-2, with 9 bases that match TRBD1. V was clipped by 4 bases and J by 4 bases; unmatched bases: 4. This CDR3 is built from 15 residues. The CDR3 DNA reads as TGTGCCAGCAGTTCAAGGACAGGGGTCACCGGGGAGCTGTTTTTT. Translation: CASSSRTGVTGELFF.

V usage is TRBV12-5 and J usage is TRBJ2-7; the match to TRBD2 covers 7 bases. V was clipped by 6 bases and J by 1 base; unmatched bases: 6. The length of the CDR3 is 14 residues. Germline CDR1 is LGHNT and CDR2 is FRNRAP. This chain's CDR3 is CASGSRGESYEQYF. DNA of the CDR3: TGTGCTAGTGGCTCCCGGGGGGAGTCCTACGAGCAGTACTTC.

A note on this clonotype: Given a much more abundant clone one base away, this may be a read error. V gene TRBV11-2 combines with J gene TRBJ2-7, with TRBD2 matching 8 bases. In germline, CDR1 is SGHAT, CDR2 FQNNGV. This CDR3 has 14 amino acids. The CDR3 coding sequence is TGTGCCAGCAGCTCCCCGGGACTAGTCTACGATCAGTACTTC. It yields the protein CASSSPGLVYDQYF.

The chain carries TRBV20-1 and TRBJ1-5, with TRBD1 as a possible D gene (5 bases). This CDR3 comprises 14 residues. V was pared by 5 bases and J by 0 bases, with 11 bases between. CDR1 is DFQATT and CDR2 is SNEGSKA in the germline V gene (reference sequence). CDR3 sequence (DNA): TGCAGTGCTCGACAGCGGTCTAGCAATCAGCCCCAGCATTTT. Amino acid sequence: CSARQRSSNQPQHF.